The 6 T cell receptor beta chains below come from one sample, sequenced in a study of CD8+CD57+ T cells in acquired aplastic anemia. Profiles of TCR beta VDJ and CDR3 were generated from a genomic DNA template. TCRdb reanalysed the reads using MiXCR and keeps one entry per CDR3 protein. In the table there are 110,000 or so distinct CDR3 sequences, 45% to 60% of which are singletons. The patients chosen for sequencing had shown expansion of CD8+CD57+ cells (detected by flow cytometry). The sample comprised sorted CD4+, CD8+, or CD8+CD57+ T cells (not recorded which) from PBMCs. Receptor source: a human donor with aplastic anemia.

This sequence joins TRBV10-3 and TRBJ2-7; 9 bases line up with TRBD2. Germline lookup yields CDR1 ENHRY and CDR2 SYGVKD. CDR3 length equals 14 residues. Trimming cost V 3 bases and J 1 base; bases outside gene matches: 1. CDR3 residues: CAISDAGGSYEQYF. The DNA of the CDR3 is TGTGCCATCAGTGACGCGGGAGGGTCCTACGAGCAGTACTTC.

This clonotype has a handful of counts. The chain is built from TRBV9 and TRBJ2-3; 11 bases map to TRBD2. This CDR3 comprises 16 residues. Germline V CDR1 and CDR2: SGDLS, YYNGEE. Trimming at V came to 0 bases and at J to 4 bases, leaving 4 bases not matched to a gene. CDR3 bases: TGTGCCAGCAGCGTAGGGATAGCGGGGGGGTCAGATACGCAGTATTTT. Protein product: CASSVGIAGGSDTQYF.

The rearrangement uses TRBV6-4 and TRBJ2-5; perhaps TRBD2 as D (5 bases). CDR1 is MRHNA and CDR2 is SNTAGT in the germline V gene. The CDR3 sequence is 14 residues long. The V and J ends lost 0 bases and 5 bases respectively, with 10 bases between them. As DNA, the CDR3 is TGTGCCAGCAGTGACTCAGAGGGTCAGGAGACCCAGTACTTC. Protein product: CASSDSEGQETQYF.

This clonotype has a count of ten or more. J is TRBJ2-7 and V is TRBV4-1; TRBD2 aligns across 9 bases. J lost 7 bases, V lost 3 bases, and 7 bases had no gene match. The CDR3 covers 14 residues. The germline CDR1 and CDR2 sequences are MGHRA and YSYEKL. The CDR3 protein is CASSQEGLASEQYF. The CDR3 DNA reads TGCGCCAGCAGCCAGGAGGGACTAGCAAGTGAGCAGTACTTC.

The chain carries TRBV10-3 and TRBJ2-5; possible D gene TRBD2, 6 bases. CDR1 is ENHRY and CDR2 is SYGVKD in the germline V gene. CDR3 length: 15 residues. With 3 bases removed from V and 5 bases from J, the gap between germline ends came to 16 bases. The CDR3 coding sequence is TGTGCCATCAGTGATACACTAGCACCCCATGAGACCCAGTACTTC. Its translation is CAISDTLAPHETQYF.

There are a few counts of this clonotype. CDR3 sequence (DNA): TGTGCCAGCAGTCCCACCCCTTACCGGGACCTGAGGGATAATGAGCAGTTCTTC. Its translation is CASSPTPYRDLRDNEQFF. This rearrangement joins TRBV6-1 to TRBJ2-1; either TRBD1 or TRBD2 may fit D (5 bases each). CDR1 and CDR2 (germline): MNHNS, SASEGT. V was pared by 5 bases and J by 7 bases, with 27 bases between. The CDR3 covers 18 residues.